What follows are 24 T cell receptor beta chains derived from one specimen sequenced in a study of blood T cell repertoires in COVID-19. Some clones are missing from TCRdb's copy, which holds only in-frame ones; the method was immunoSEQ multiplex PCR. The sample holds 300,000 to 400,000 clones, approximately 88% seen once. The sample comprised PBMCs or T cells enriched from blood (not recorded which). Receptors originate from a man aged 60 to 75 who had recovered from COVID-19.

The chain is built from TRBV5-1 and TRBJ2-1; 9 bases are shared with TRBD2. CDR1 and CDR2 from the germline V gene are SGHRS and YFSETQ. The CDR3 covers 14 residues. J was trimmed by 10 bases and V by 2 bases; bases with no gene match: 7. CDR3 residues: CASSFRIAGEEQFF. For the CDR3, the DNA is TGCGCCAGCAGCTTCCGAATAGCGGGAGAGGAGCAGTTCTTC.

The gene calls are TRBV30 and TRBJ2-5; possible D gene TRBD2, 6 bases. Germline lookup yields CDR1 GTSNPN and CDR2 SVGIG (reference sequence). Trimming removed 8 bases from V and 3 bases from J, with 16 bases in between. The CDR3 contains 13 residues. This CDR3 reads CAGGDDRKETQYF. In nucleotides, the CDR3 is TGTGCCGGAGGGGACGACAGAAAAGAGACCCAGTACTTC.

This clone appeared a single time. V is TRBV12-5 and J is TRBJ2-1; D possibly corresponds to TRBD2 (5 bases). The V and J ends lost 2 bases and 7 bases respectively, with 12 bases between them. This CDR3 comprises 14 residues. Germline CDR1 is LGHNT and CDR2 is FRNRAP. CDR3 residues: CASGLSQGSNEQFF. The CDR3 nucleotides read TGTGCTAGTGGTTTGTCGCAAGGGAGTAATGAGCAGTTCTTC.

The chain couples TRBV5-1 to TRBJ1-3; D is possibly TRBD1 (5 bases). V was trimmed by 4 bases and J by 0 bases, leaving 14 bases between them. This CDR3 has 16 residues. Germline CDR1 reads SGHRS; CDR2 reads YFSETQ. CDR3 in amino acids: CASSVLQGVSGNTIYF. DNA for the CDR3: TGCGCCAGCAGCGTTCTCCAGGGCGTCTCTGGAAACACCATATATTTT.

The rearrangement joins TRBV28 to TRBJ2-7, with D perhaps matching TRBD1 (8 bases). Germline V gene sequence: CDR1 MDHEN, CDR2 SYDVKM. The CDR3 runs 15 residues. The V gene lost 6 bases and the J gene lost 12 bases, with 27 bases spanning the gap. For the CDR3, the DNA is TGTGCCAGCAGCCAGCAGATGCAGGGGGCAGCGGGAAGGTACTTC. It encodes CASSQQMQGAAGRYF.

This chain uses TRBV5-1 with TRBJ1-1, with TRBD1 matching 7 bases. This CDR3 has 14 residues. Germline CDR1 is SGHRS and CDR2 is YFSETQ. With V trimmed by 0 bases and J by 6 bases, 5 bases remained unmatched. The CDR3 loop reads CASSLEGAVSEAFF. The CDR3 DNA reads as TGCGCCAGCAGCTTGGAGGGGGCGGTTTCTGAAGCTTTCTTT. Full variable domain (outside the CDR3, taken from reference TRBV5-1 and TRBJ1-1): KAGVTQTPRYLIKTRGQQVTLSCSPISGHRSVSWYQQTPGQGLQFLFEYFSETQRNKGNFPGRFSGRQFSNSRSEMNVSTLELGDSALYLCASSLEGAVSEAFFGQGTRLTVV.

The chain couples TRBV5-1 to TRBJ2-6; 9 positions match TRBD2. This CDR3 is built from 17 residues. The V gene end was trimmed by 4 bases and the J gene end by 0 bases; junction bases not matched to a gene: 5. The germline V gene has CDR1 SGHRS and CDR2 YFSETQ. The DNA for the CDR3 is TGCGCCAGCAGCCCGCGGGGGGGTAACTCTGGGGCCAACGTCCTGACTTTC. As protein: CASSPRGGNSGANVLTF. Combining the CDR3 with reference TRBV5-1 and TRBJ2-6 gives the whole variable domain KAGVTQTPRYLIKTRGQQVTLSCSPISGHRSVSWYQQTPGQGLQFLFEYFSETQRNKGNFPGRFSGRQFSNSRSEMNVSTLELGDSALYLCASSPRGGNSGANVLTFGAGSRLTVL.

The rearrangement uses TRBV19 and TRBJ1-1; a possible D gene is TRBD1 (5 bases). Germline CDR1 and CDR2: LNHDA and SQIVND (reference sequence). The CDR3 is 17 residues long. Trimming left V 3 bases short and J 0 bases short, with 17 bases between. The CDR3 DNA reads TGTGCCAGTAGTATGGCTCCGGCAAGGGGCATGAACACTGAAGCTTTCTTT. It is translated as CASSMAPARGMNTEAFF.

This clone was found a few times. DNA of the CDR3: TGCAGCGTCAAGGCCCCGGGACAGGGTAACGAGCAGTACTTC. This codes for CSVKAPGQGNEQYF. The chain carries TRBV29-1 and TRBJ2-7, with 9 bases identical to TRBD1. Germline V lookup: CDR1 SQVTM, CDR2 ANQGSEA. V lost 6 bases to trimming and J lost 5 bases; unmatched junction nucleotides: 11. The CDR3 covers 14 residues.

V usage is TRBV7-9 and J usage is TRBJ2-5, with D tentatively TRBD1 (5 bases). V gave up 7 bases and J gave up 4 bases, with 13 bases separating them. Germline values: CDR1 SEHNR, CDR2 FQNEAQ (reference sequence). The CDR3 loop spans 13 amino acids. The CDR3 region is CASTVAGSETQYF. CDR3 bases: TGTGCCAGCACCGTCGCAGGGTCAGAGACCCAGTACTTC.

This clone came up once. The chain joins TRBV4-3 to TRBJ2-7, with 10 bases fitting TRBD2. The length of the CDR3 is 16 residues. CDR1 is LGHNA, CDR2 YSLEER, per germline. Losses at the gene ends were 0 bases for V and 4 bases for J; bases not matched to a gene: 6. CDR3 amino acids: CASSQDRAGGPYEQYF. For the CDR3, the DNA is TGCGCCAGCAGCCAAGATCGAGCGGGAGGGCCTTACGAGCAGTACTTC.

The CDR3 coding sequence is TGTGCCAGCAGCCTTCCGAGCTCTGGAAACACCATATATTTT. Amino acid sequence: CASSLPSSGNTIYF. The chain carries TRBV28 and TRBJ1-3; D remains unclear. The germline gives CDR1 MDHEN, CDR2 SYDVKM. Trimming shortened V by 6 bases and J by 0 bases, and 9 bases separated the two germline ends. This CDR3 is 14 amino acids long.

The chain is built from TRBV19 and TRBJ2-3; 10 positions agree with TRBD1. Germline lookup yields CDR1 LNHDA and CDR2 SQIVND (reference sequence). V shed 5 bases and J 4 bases; nucleotides not matched to a gene: 3. The CDR3 consists of 14 residues. Here the CDR3 reads CASSLGQGSDTQYF. The CDR3 nucleotides read TGTGCCAGTAGTTTGGGACAGGGGTCAGATACGCAGTATTTT.

The CDR3 region has the DNA TGTGCCAGCAGCGCTGGACAGGGAGTGAATCAGCCCCAGCATTTT. This translates into CASSAGQGVNQPQHF. The rearrangement uses TRBV9 and TRBJ1-5, with TRBD1 matching 8 bases. The germline V gene has CDR1 SGDLS and CDR2 YYNGEE. There are 15 residues in the CDR3. Trimming cost V 3 bases and J 4 bases; bases outside gene matches: 6.

V gene TRBV2 combines with J gene TRBJ1-4, with D tentatively TRBD1 (6 bases). Germline V CDR1 and CDR2: SNHLY, FYNNEI. V was clipped by 6 bases and J by 8 bases, with 13 bases between them. The CDR3 extends over 13 amino acids. Here the CDR3 reads CASRGAGEEKLFF. CDR3 coding DNA: TGTGCCAGCAGGGGGGCAGGAGAGGAAAAACTGTTTTTT.

This clone was picked up a small number of times. The genes are TRBV9 and TRBJ1-6; 10 nucleotides agree with TRBD1. V trimming: 3 bases; J trimming: 6 bases; junction bases outside the gene matches: 3. The V gene's germline CDR1 is SGDLS and CDR2 YYNGEE. The CDR3 spans 15 residues. DNA for the CDR3: TGTGCCAGCAGCGAGCGGACAGGGGGTAATTCACCCCTCCACTTT. Its protein product is CASSERTGGNSPLHF.

This rearrangement joins TRBV30 to TRBJ2-7, with D uncertain. Trimming removed 2 bases from V and 2 bases from J, with 10 bases in between. The germline gives CDR1 GTSNPN, CDR2 SVGIG (reference sequence). CDR3 size: 13 residues. The CDR3 loop reads CAWSSPQAYEQYF. CDR3 nucleotides: TGTGCCTGGAGTTCCCCCCAGGCCTACGAGCAGTACTTC.

The J gene is TRBJ2-1, the V gene TRBV19, with 7 bases matching TRBD2. CDR1 and CDR2 from the germline V gene are LNHDA and SQIVND (reference sequence). CDR3 length: 17 residues. The trim removed 3 bases at V and 2 bases at J, leaving 10 bases unmatched. CDR3 DNA sequence: TGTGCCAGTAGTATTTCTCCGTTGGGGACTACCTACAATGAGCAGTTCTTC. It translates to CASSISPLGTTYNEQFF.

The rearrangement uses TRBV24-1 and TRBJ2-3, with 8 bases that match TRBD1. Germline V gives CDR1 KGHDR, CDR2 SFDVKD. Trimming at V came to 4 bases and at J to 0 bases, leaving 8 bases not matched to a gene. The CDR3 runs 17 residues. CDR3 coding DNA: TGTGCCACCAGTGAGGACAGGGCATCCCCTAGCACAGATACGCAGTATTTT. Its protein product is CATSEDRASPSTDTQYF.

This chain connects TRBV11-2 to TRBJ2-3, with D possibly matching TRBD2 (9 bases). The CDR3 length is 16 residues. V lost 4 bases and J 5 bases, leaving 19 bases between the germline ends. In germline, CDR1 is SGHAT, CDR2 FQNNGV. The chain's CDR3 is CASSWDRTSVRDTQYF. The DNA of the CDR3 is TGTGCCAGCAGCTGGGACAGGACTAGCGTGAGAGATACGCAGTATTTT.

The rearrangement joins TRBV5-6 to TRBJ1-1; D is undetermined. The germline V and J ends were trimmed by 2 bases and 5 bases, with 13 bases remaining between them. CDR1 and CDR2 (germline): SGHDT, YYEEEE. The CDR3 spans 14 residues. CDR3 region: CASSFPGSGTEAFF. Written as DNA, the CDR3 is TGTGCCAGCAGCTTCCCGGGGTCGGGGACTGAAGCTTTCTTT.

The rearrangement joins TRBV5-6 to TRBJ1-1, with 7 bases that match TRBD1. CDR3 length: 15 amino acids. Germline V CDR1 and CDR2: SGHDT, YYEEEE. Trimming at V came to 4 bases and at J to 4 bases, leaving 10 bases not matched to a gene. CDR3 in amino acids: CASSPDRQGGTEAFF. CDR3 DNA: TGTGCCAGCAGCCCGGACAGACAGGGTGGCACTGAAGCTTTCTTT.

J is TRBJ1-2 and V is TRBV18, with 10 bases fitting TRBD1. The germline V gene has CDR1 KGHSH and CDR2 LQKENI. The ends lost 3 bases at V and 1 base at J; junction bases unmatched: 5. The CDR3 sequence is 16 residues long. The CDR3 protein is CASSPPGTGVNYGYTF. The CDR3 nucleotides are TGTGCCAGCTCACCTCCCGGGACAGGGGTTAACTATGGCTACACCTTC.

This clone was counted a single time. This sequence joins TRBV30 and TRBJ2-1; possible D gene TRBD2, 6 bases. In germline, CDR1 is GTSNPN, CDR2 SVGIG (reference sequence). Between the trimmed V and J ends, which lost 3 bases and 3 bases, there was a span of 15 bases. The CDR3 consists of 15 residues. CDR3 residues: CAWRGRRRVYNEQFF. The CDR3 nucleotides read TGTGCCTGGAGGGGCAGAAGGAGGGTCTACAATGAGCAGTTCTTC.